These 22 T cell receptor beta chains were sequenced from one sample in a study of cytomegalovirus exposure and HLA in healthy donors. The table came from immunoSEQ multiplex PCR; TCRdb's copy has only in-frame clones and leaves some out. The table has 150,000 to 250,000 clones, 81% seen once. Sequenced input: PBMCs. The source of these receptors is a woman aged 25-40 years in good health and CMV-seronegative.

The chain employs TRBV4-2 and TRBJ1-1; no reliable D call. Between the trimmed V and J ends, which lost 1 base and 1 base, there was a span of 10 bases. CDR3 length: 15 residues. Germline values: CDR1 LGHNA, CDR2 YNFKEQ. The CDR3 spells CASSQVGTSNTEAFF. CDR3 nucleotides: TGTGCCAGCAGCCAAGTGGGCACTTCGAACACTGAAGCTTTCTTT.

The chain employs TRBV6-5 and TRBJ2-5, with 11 positions matching TRBD2. Germline CDR1 reads MNHEY; CDR2 reads SVGAGI. CDR3 length equals 15 residues. With V trimmed by 4 bases and J by 0 bases, 1 base remained unmatched. The CDR3 here is CASSSSGGYQETQYF. For the CDR3, the DNA is TGTGCCAGCAGTTCTAGCGGGGGGTACCAAGAGACCCAGTACTTC.

CDR3 DNA: TGCGCCAGCAGGGACCACCTAGCACCCGGGGAGCTGTTTTTT. It specifies CASRDHLAPGELFF. The chain uses TRBV5-1 and TRBJ2-2, with D perhaps TRBD2 (5 bases). Trimming cost V 5 bases and J 6 bases, with 14 bases left between them. Germline values: CDR1 SGHRS, CDR2 YFSETQ. This CDR3 is built from 14 residues.

V gene TRBV5-1 combines with J gene TRBJ2-7; 8 bases are a match to TRBD1. CDR1 is SGHRS and CDR2 is YFSETQ in the germline V gene. V shed 2 bases and J 4 bases; nucleotides not matched to a gene: 5. This CDR3 has 14 amino acids. In nucleotides, the CDR3 is TGCGCCAGCAGCTTTCAGGGGGCGGGGTACGAGCAGTACTTC. Its translation: CASSFQGAGYEQYF.

This chain connects TRBV5-1 to TRBJ1-5; no definite D call. Germline V gene data show CDR1 as SGHRS and CDR2 as YFSETQ. V lost 4 bases and J lost 0, with 5 bases in between. This CDR3 has 13 residues. As DNA, the CDR3 is TGCGCCAGCAGCGTCTATAGCAATCAGCCCCAGCATTTT. It translates to CASSVYSNQPQHF.

The gene calls are TRBV6-5 and TRBJ2-5; 11 nucleotides align to TRBD2. V was clipped by 5 bases and J by 3 bases; unmatched bases: 2. Germline-derived CDR1 and CDR2 are MNHEY and SVGAGI. The CDR3 length is 14 residues. The chain's CDR3 is CASSATSGEETQYF. Here the CDR3 DNA reads TGTGCCAGCAGTGCGACTAGCGGGGAAGAGACCCAGTACTTC.

This rearrangement joins TRBV19 to TRBJ2-2; 7 positions agree with TRBD1. The CDR3 has 14 residues. The junction had 2 bases not matched to a gene; V was cut back by 3 bases and J by 4 bases. The germline V gene encodes CDR1 LNHDA and CDR2 SQIVND (reference sequence). Written as DNA, the CDR3 is TGTGCCAGTAGTATCGACAGGGCCACCGGGGAGCTGTTTTTT. It codes for CASSIDRATGELFF.

The chain couples TRBV27 to TRBJ2-3, with D possibly being TRBD1 (6 bases). This CDR3 region has 15 residues. Germline values: CDR1 MNHEY, CDR2 SMNVEV (reference sequence). V gave up 5 bases and J gave up 3 bases, with 15 bases separating them. The DNA of the CDR3 is TGTGCCAGCAGTCAATTACAGGGCCTTACAGATACGCAGTATTTT. Translation gives CASSQLQGLTDTQYF.

This chain connects TRBV9 to TRBJ1-1, with D maybe TRBD1 (5 bases). CDR3 length: 14 residues. The V and J ends lost 1 base and 1 base respectively, with 8 bases between them. The germline CDR1 and CDR2 sequences are SGDLS and YYNGEE. The chain's CDR3 is CASSVQGANTEAFF. DNA for the CDR3: TGTGCCAGCAGCGTACAGGGTGCGAACACTGAAGCTTTCTTT.

The V and J genes are TRBV10-3 and TRBJ2-5; D gene uncertain. The V gene's germline CDR1 is ENHRY and CDR2 SYGVKD. Trimming shortened V by 8 bases and J by 5 bases, and 9 bases separated the two germline ends. This CDR3 comprises 11 residues. The CDR3 loop reads CAIGQSETQYF. Here the CDR3 DNA reads TGTGCCATCGGGCAGAGCGAGACCCAGTACTTC.

V usage is TRBV6-1 and J usage is TRBJ1-2; 10 bases align to TRBD1. V was pared by 6 bases and J by 4 bases, with 8 bases of the junction left unmatched. Looked up from germline, CDR1 is MNHNS and CDR2 is SASEGT. This CDR3 spans 15 amino acids. The CDR3 sequence: CASSDDRGRFYGYTF. DNA for the CDR3: TGTGCCAGCAGCGACGACAGGGGGCGCTTCTATGGCTACACCTTC.

V usage is TRBV19 and J usage is TRBJ2-7; D perhaps matches TRBD1 (7 bases). Trimming stripped 5 bases from V and 3 bases from J, with 23 bases between. Germline-derived CDR1 and CDR2 are LNHDA and SQIVND (reference sequence). The CDR3 contains 17 residues. The CDR3 sequence: CASSPRLGGTVFYEQYF. CDR3 coding DNA: TGTGCCAGTAGTCCCAGGCTTGGGGGGACAGTTTTCTACGAGCAGTACTTC.

J is TRBJ1-6 and V is TRBV28; the match to TRBD1 covers 10 bases. The CDR3 is 15 residues long. Germline V gene sequence: CDR1 MDHEN, CDR2 SYDVKM. Unmatched junction bases numbered 2, after V lost 3 bases and J lost 6 bases. CDR3 DNA: TGTGCCAGCAGTTTCCGGACAGGGGGTAATTCACCCCTCCACTTT. This sequence encodes CASSFRTGGNSPLHF.

This clone was seen a handful of times. V is TRBV4-2 and J is TRBJ1-5; D possibly corresponds to TRBD1 (6 bases). This CDR3 spans 15 amino acids. V shed 0 bases and J shed 0 bases, with 6 bases lying between them. Germline loops: CDR1 LGHNA, CDR2 YNFKEQ. The CDR3 DNA follows: TGTGCCAGCAGCCAAGAACAGGGTAGCAATCAGCCCCAGCATTTT. Amino acid sequence: CASSQEQGSNQPQHF.

V and J are TRBV10-1 and TRBJ2-5; TRBD2 aligns across 7 bases. The CDR3 is 14 amino acids. Unmatched junction bases numbered 2, after V lost 0 bases and J lost 4 bases. Germline V CDR1 and CDR2: WNHNN, SYGVQD (reference sequence). CDR3 in DNA: TGCGCCAGCAGTGAGTCGCCGGGGGGAGAGACCCAGTACTTC. This codes for CASSESPGGETQYF.

V gene TRBV5-4 combines with J gene TRBJ1-3, with D possibly matching TRBD1 (5 bases). The V gene lost 0 bases and the J gene lost 0 bases, with 13 bases spanning the gap. Germline V CDR1 and CDR2: SGHNT, YYREEE (reference sequence). There are 17 residues in the CDR3. CDR3 in amino acids: CASSLAAGPRSGNTIYF. As DNA, the CDR3 is TGTGCCAGCAGCTTGGCCGCGGGACCCCGCTCTGGAAACACCATATATTTT. Full variable domain (outside the CDR3, taken from reference TRBV5-4 and TRBJ1-3): ETGVTQSPTHLIKTRGQQVTLRCSSQSGHNTVSWYQQALGQGPQFIFQYYREEENGRGNFPPRFSGLQFPNYSSELNVNALELDDSALYLCASSLAAGPRSGNTIYFGEGSWLTVV.

The CDR3 is CASSLTPGEVSSYEQYF. In DNA, the CDR3 is TGCGCCAGCAGCCTAACCCCCGGGGAGGTATCTTCCTACGAGCAGTACTTC. The chain has TRBV4-1 and TRBJ2-7, with D possibly matching TRBD2 (6 bases). Germline V gene data show CDR1 as MGHRA and CDR2 as YSYEKL. The germline V and J ends were trimmed by 4 bases and 1 base, with 20 bases remaining between them. The length of the CDR3 is 17 residues.

This CDR3 reads CASTTWGVSGNTIYF. In DNA, the CDR3 is TGTGCCAGCACCACTTGGGGGGTCTCTGGAAACACCATATATTTT. The V call is TRBV6-1, the J call TRBJ1-3; D is perhaps TRBD1 (5 bases). V lost 7 bases and J 0 bases, leaving 13 bases between the germline ends. CDR3 length equals 15 residues. Germline values: CDR1 MNHNS, CDR2 SASEGT.

The chain links TRBV6-1 to TRBJ2-7; 8 bases line up with TRBD1. CDR3 length: 13 residues. Trimming took 5 bases from V and 7 from J; bases not matched to a gene: 7. Germline loops: CDR1 MNHNS, CDR2 SASEGT. The CDR3 region is CASSIQGEREQYF. As DNA, the CDR3 is TGTGCCAGCAGTATACAGGGGGAGAGGGAGCAGTACTTC.

The chain is built from TRBV27 and TRBJ2-7; D ambiguous. Looked up from germline, CDR1 is MNHEY and CDR2 is SMNVEV (reference sequence). This CDR3 region has 13 residues. Trimming shortened V by 8 bases and J by 2 bases, and 13 bases separated the two germline ends. This chain's CDR3 is CASHPRHAYEQYF. The CDR3 region has the DNA TGTGCCAGCCATCCCCGACACGCCTACGAGCAGTACTTC.

The chain joins TRBV11-3 to TRBJ2-1; 13 bases match TRBD2. The CDR3 has 16 amino acids. Trimming at V came to 3 bases and at J to 5 bases, leaving 4 bases not matched to a gene. Germline V CDR1 and CDR2: SGHNT, YENEEA. CDR3 residues: CASSFGLAGADNEQFF. CDR3 DNA sequence: TGTGCCAGCAGCTTCGGACTAGCGGGAGCTGACAATGAGCAGTTCTTC.

This clone has a single count. The chain has TRBV10-3 and TRBJ1-2; D gene unclear. Germline assignment: CDR1 ENHRY and CDR2 SYGVKD. Trimming stripped 3 bases from V and 0 bases from J, with 11 bases between. The length of the CDR3 is 15 residues. The CDR3, as DNA: TGTGCCATCAGTGACGGACTGAGAGCTAACTATGGCTACACCTTC. Translation: CAISDGLRANYGYTF.